The 22 T cell receptor beta chains below all came from one sample that was sequenced in a study of blood T cell repertoires in COVID-19. Measured with immunoSEQ multiplex PCR; TCRdb has only the in-frame clones, and not every one. The sample includes about 210,000 clones, 70% to 90% of them seen just once. Material for sequencing was peripheral blood. The source of these receptors is a man between 60 and 75 years old with acute or convalescent COVID-19.

V usage is TRBV7-3 and J usage is TRBJ1-1, with D perhaps matching TRBD1 (5 bases). The length of the CDR3 is 13 residues. V lost 5 bases and J lost 4, with 11 bases in between. CDR1 and CDR2 from the germline V gene are SGHTA and FQGTGA. The CDR3 coding sequence is TGTGCCAGCAGCCCAAGACAGAGCACTGAAGCTTTCTTT. Protein: CASSPRQSTEAFF.

This clone was observed a single time. The genes are TRBV28 and TRBJ2-7; TRBD1 is a possible D gene (5 bases). The CDR3 runs 16 residues. V lost 2 bases and J lost 0, with 14 bases in between. Germline loops: CDR1 MDHEN, CDR2 SYDVKM. This CDR3 is CASSLIGHSSSYEQYF. CDR3 sequence (DNA): TGTGCCAGCAGTTTAATCGGACATTCCAGCTCCTACGAGCAGTACTTC. Variable domain in full (rest from reference TRBV28 and TRBJ2-7): DVKVTQSSRYLVKRTGEKVFLECVQDMDHENMFWYRQDPGLGLRLIYFSYDVKMKEKGDIPEGYSVSREKKERFSLILESASTNQTSMYLCASSLIGHSSSYEQYFGPGTRLTVT.

This clone was observed a single time. The chain recombines TRBV7-9 with TRBJ1-3; D ambiguous. Trimming cost V 1 base and J 0 bases, with 7 bases left between them. Germline-derived CDR1 and CDR2 are SEHNR and FQNEAQ (reference sequence). The CDR3 extends over 15 amino acids. The chain's CDR3 is CASSLGEASGNTIYF. The CDR3 bases are TGTGCCAGCAGCTTAGGGGAGGCCTCTGGAAACACCATATATTTT.

This chain uses TRBV21-1 with TRBJ2-2; whether TRBD2, the table's D call, matches the DNA was not checked. TRBV21-1 is reported as a pseudogene. The CDR3 covers 18 residues. CDR3 bases: TGTGCCAGCAGCAAAGCTATTTTCGGCGGCTTTGGAACCGGGGAGCTGTTTTTT. Its protein is CASSKAIFGGFGTGELFF.

The V call is TRBV7-2, the J call TRBJ2-2; D is undetermined. V lost 1 base and J lost 3, with 9 bases in between. The CDR3 is made up of 15 amino acids. Germline loops: CDR1 SGHTA, CDR2 FQGNSA. This CDR3 is CASSLGSQHTGELFF. The DNA of the CDR3 is TGTGCCAGCAGCTTAGGCAGTCAACACACCGGGGAGCTGTTTTTT.

This chain connects TRBV27 to TRBJ2-3; 7 bases fit TRBD2. The ends lost 2 bases at V and 10 bases at J; junction bases unmatched: 15. Germline loops: CDR1 MNHEY, CDR2 SMNVEV (reference sequence). The CDR3 loop spans 16 amino acids. The CDR3 DNA is TGTGCCAGCAGTTTAGCGGGGGTCCCGGAAGGTTATCCGCAGTATTTT. As protein: CASSLAGVPEGYPQYF.

This chain connects TRBV19 to TRBJ1-6, with TRBD1 matching over 9 bases. Losses at the gene ends were 6 bases for V and 9 bases for J; bases not matched to a gene: 6. The CDR3 contains 14 residues. Germline CDR1 is LNHDA and CDR2 is SQIVND (reference sequence). As DNA, the CDR3 is TGTGCCAGTAGCCAGGGACAGGGAGGTTCACCCCTCCACTTT. Amino acids: CASSQGQGGSPLHF.

The J gene is TRBJ1-6, the V gene TRBV6-5; D is unresolved. This CDR3 comprises 14 residues. CDR1 is MNHEY, CDR2 SVGAGI, per germline. The V and J ends lost 2 bases and 5 bases respectively, with 7 bases between them. This CDR3 is CASSYEGDNSPLHF. For the CDR3, the DNA is TGTGCCAGCAGTTACGAAGGAGATAATTCACCCCTCCACTTT.

This clone was detected only once. This chain joins TRBV11-2 and TRBJ1-1, with D maybe TRBD1 (6 bases). The CDR3 covers 16 residues. V was clipped by 0 bases and J by 3 bases, with 14 bases between them. Looked up from germline, CDR1 is SGHAT and CDR2 is FQNNGV. The CDR3 nucleotides are TGTGCCAGCAGCTTAGATCGGGGGGCCGGATACACTGAAGCTTTCTTT. Translation gives CASSLDRGAGYTEAFF.

V gene TRBV12-2 combines with J gene TRBJ2-7; the table's D call TRBD1 went unverified against the DNA. TRBV12-2 corresponds to a pseudogene. The CDR3 spans 17 residues. CDR3 DNA sequence: TGTGCAAGTCGCGAGAGGCCCGACAGGGGGCTCCACCTTGGACAGTACTTC. Its protein is CASRERPDRGLHLGQYF.

The V gene is TRBV27, the J gene TRBJ2-7; 7 bases match TRBD1. Germline values: CDR1 MNHEY, CDR2 SMNVEV (reference sequence). The length of the CDR3 is 15 residues. V was clipped by 6 bases and J by 3 bases; unmatched bases: 11. The CDR3 region has the DNA TGTGCCAGCAGGGGGACCGGGACAGTTTACTACGAGCAGTACTTC. This gives the protein CASRGTGTVYYEQYF.

The chain employs TRBV11-2 and TRBJ2-2, with TRBD2 matching 10 bases. Trimming took 6 bases from V and 6 from J; bases not matched to a gene: 7. The germline CDR1 and CDR2 sequences are SGHAT and FQNNGV. The CDR3 runs to 15 residues. In DNA form, the CDR3 reads TGTGCCAGCAGTTTCAGCGGGGGGGCCCCCGGGGAGCTGTTTTTT. Translation gives CASSFSGGAPGELFF.

A single count supports this clone. The chain couples TRBV4-1 to TRBJ1-1; the D is unclear. The CDR3 sequence is 18 residues long. Germline values: CDR1 MGHRA, CDR2 YSYEKL. V was pared by 1 base and J by 1 base, with 19 bases between. The CDR3 DNA follows: TGCGCCAGCAGCCAAGTTCCCGTGGTAGTAGCTCAGAACACTGAAGCTTTCTTT. Amino acids: CASSQVPVVVAQNTEAFF.

The chain employs TRBV4-3 and TRBJ2-2; a possible D gene is TRBD2 (5 bases). This CDR3 is 14 amino acids long. From germline, CDR1 is LGHNA and CDR2 YSLEER. V was trimmed by 0 bases and J by 8 bases, leaving 10 bases between them. The CDR3 DNA is TGCGCCAGCAGCCAAGACGGCAGAGGGGGGGAGCTGTTTTTT. Translated, it gives CASSQDGRGGELFF.

The CDR3 DNA sequence: TGCGCCAGCAGCTTGGAGGCAGGGATATCTGAAGCTTTCTTT. This translates into CASSLEAGISEAFF. The chain couples TRBV5-1 to TRBJ1-1; maybe TRBD1 (5 bases). The V end lost 0 bases, the J end lost 6 bases, and 12 bases lay between the germline ends. The CDR3 has 14 residues. CDR1 is SGHRS, CDR2 YFSETQ, per germline.

This chain joins TRBV18 and TRBJ2-1, with 8 bases fitting TRBD2. V shed 4 bases, J shed 4 bases, and the junction held 9 bases outside the gene matches. The CDR3 totals 16 residues. Germline CDR1 and CDR2: KGHSH and LQKENI. The DNA of the CDR3 is TGTGCCAGCTCACGGACGATCGGGGGGGATTACAATGAGCAGTTCTTC. Its protein product is CASSRTIGGDYNEQFF.

The chain uses TRBV6-5 and TRBJ2-7, with 8 bases identical to TRBD1. The CDR3 is 15 residues long. The germline V gene encodes CDR1 MNHEY and CDR2 SVGAGI. The V and J ends lost 0 bases and 3 bases, in that order; junction bases with no gene match: 4. The CDR3 sequence is CASSYSGTGHYEQYF. In DNA form, the CDR3 reads TGTGCCAGCAGTTACTCTGGGACAGGACACTACGAGCAGTACTTC.

The chain joins TRBV7-2 to TRBJ1-2, with 7 bases lining up with TRBD1. The CDR3 consists of 14 residues. The V gene end was trimmed by 3 bases and the J gene end by 4 bases; junction bases not matched to a gene: 5. The germline CDR1 and CDR2 sequences are SGHTA and FQGNSA. CDR3 nucleotides: TGTGCCAGCAGCTTTAGACAGGGCTCCTATGGCTACACCTTC. Amino acids: CASSFRQGSYGYTF.

The V and J genes are TRBV4-1 and TRBJ2-7, with TRBD2 identical over 8 bases. The trim removed 3 bases at V and 0 bases at J, leaving 4 bases unmatched. The CDR3 is 15 residues long. The germline gives CDR1 MGHRA, CDR2 YSYEKL. The CDR3 loop reads CASSHGSGGSYEQYF. CDR3 coding DNA: TGCGCCAGCAGCCATGGAAGCGGGGGCTCCTACGAGCAGTACTTC.

The rearrangement uses TRBV10-3 and TRBJ2-5; tentative D call: TRBD1 (5 bases). The CDR3 length is 12 residues. Germline V lookup: CDR1 ENHRY, CDR2 SYGVKD. V shed 0 bases and J shed 12 bases, with 11 bases lying between them. The CDR3 DNA is TGTGCCATCAGTGAGTCCGCCAGGGAAGAGTACTTC. This codes for CAISESAREEYF.

The chain joins TRBV2 to TRBJ1-1; TRBD1 is a possible D gene (5 bases). Germline V CDR1 and CDR2: SNHLY, FYNNEI. The ends were cut back, 5 bases at V and 4 bases at J, with 14 bases in the middle. The CDR3 is made up of 14 amino acids. The CDR3 sequence: CASSHDSASTEAFF. The DNA of the CDR3 is TGTGCCAGCAGTCATGACAGTGCCTCCACTGAAGCTTTCTTT.

V is TRBV5-4 and J is TRBJ1-1; TRBD1 might be the D (5 bases). This CDR3 is 14 amino acids long. V was clipped by 5 bases and J by 3 bases, with 14 bases between them. Germline assignment: CDR1 SGHNT and CDR2 YYREEE (reference sequence). CDR3 in amino acids: CASRGGSGDTEAFF. CDR3 bases: TGTGCCAGCAGAGGCGGTTCGGGGGACACTGAAGCTTTCTTT.